The subject of this entry is one TCR beta chain. The antigen this receptor binds is unknown. Within one base of it there is no much larger clone, and no base qualities were kept. The donors were included in the validation cohort of 100 to 150 subjects, a group kept apart from the roughly 680-subject first cohort. This sample was taken from a study of cytomegalovirus exposure and HLA in healthy donors (dated by TCRdb to between 2016 and 2019). Concerning the study at large: According to a later analysis, one platform produced both the roughly 120 validation repertoires and the 666 repertoires of the first cohort. Along with the roughly 610-subject first cohort, a separate validation cohort of over 90 different subjects was used. The study aimed to test whether signatures of past pathogen exposure could be identified by cataloging public T cell receptors. To predict cytomegalovirus infection status, the study combined high-throughput TCR immunosequencing, statistical association of individual TCRs with disease status, and machine learning. Broad study findings and their caveats: The validation cohort had no HLA typing available for a later analysis, so co-occurrence within that cohort was assessed over all 120 or so repertoires. Cytomegalovirus status was reported to be diagnosed by the classifier with high specificity and sensitivity in both the original and validation cohorts. Of the cluster scores, approximately 95% were above 0 in a later analysis, which found that TCRs clustered in the first cohort also tended to co-occur in the approximately 110 validation repertoires. The authors suggested that the approach could potentially be extended to other disease states and immunological phenotypes. Three of the identified cytomegalovirus-associated TCR beta chains were confirmed in vitro to be specific for cytomegalovirus antigens. The study gave a list of 150 to 200 TCR beta chains associated with cytomegalovirus. While some public TCRs were present in many individuals, most TCR sequences turned up only very rarely across donors.

From a lookup of the germline V gene, CDR1 and CDR2 are SGHRS and YFSETQ. V and J are trimmed by 0 bases and 5 bases, and the gene matches miss 4 bases of the junction. There are 16 amino acids in the CDR3, from cysteine to phenylalanine inclusive. CDR3 DNA only is kept here, 48 bases in frame from base 1. Libraries were built with the immunoSEQ multiplex PCR assay. As for the original processing: A statistical classification framework was developed to diagnose cytomegalovirus status using the catalog of TCR beta chain sequences. Entries here come from immuneACCESS through TCRdb and include only in-frame sequences with V and J called. Some clones fail to appear in such tables; in the studies checked, an unresolved V gene covers under half of the shortfall, and the cause of the remainder is unknown. That table supplies the V and J calls and clone size; D and trimming were determined from the DNA. The sample table holds about 66,000 clones, of which around 97% were seen once. The top ten clonotypes cover about 1.5% of the sample.

The sequencing input was PBMCs. This receptor was obtained from a woman aged 18-29 years in good health and CMV-seropositive. The rearrangement joined TRBV5-1 to TRBJ2-1, with 11 bases aligning to TRBD2. CDR3 protein: CASSLDGTSGHNEQFF. The sequenced DNA: TGCGCCAGCAGCTTGGATGGGACTAGCGGTCACAATGAGCAGTTCTTC.